This TCR beta chain derives from a study of blood T cell repertoires in COVID-19. Study-level information: Acute-phase and convalescent COVID-19 samples originated in the United States, Italy and Spain.

TCRdb keeps only in-frame clones here, not all; method: immunoSEQ multiplex PCR. This table holds about 210,000 clones, about 88% found once. From germline, CDR1 is MNHEY and CDR2 SVGEGT. This CDR3 is 14 amino acids long. The trim removed 6 bases at V and 7 bases at J, leaving 2 bases unmatched. V gene TRBV6-2 or TRBV6-3 combines with J gene TRBJ2-2, with 13 positions matching TRBD2. Sequencing was done on a sample of peripheral blood. The sequence derives from a woman older than 75 with acute or convalescent COVID-19. Here the CDR3 reads CASSGLAGDGELFF. CDR3 bases: TGTGCCAGCAGCGGACTAGCGGGAGACGGGGAGCTGTTTTTT.